One and the same sample provided the 15 T cell receptor beta chains below, sequenced in a study of control samples from healthy donors and cancer patients (dated by TCRdb to the early 2020s). The protocol used for the library was the immunoSEQ multiplex PCR assay. In its TCRdb copy, this immuneACCESS table keeps in-frame sequences only and misses some clones. Where compared with another copy, unresolved V genes explain less than half of these, and the others have no known cause. The sample table shows about 160,000 clones, and 96% are seen once. The ten largest account for about 0.94% of the sample. Sequencing used blood. The receptors were gathered from a woman aged 30 to 39 in good health.

This chain joins TRBV4-2 and TRBJ2-6; weak D call: TRBD1 (6 bases). Germline V gene lookup returns CDR1 LGHNA and CDR2 YNFKEQ. The CDR3 spans 20 residues. With 1 base removed from V and 0 bases from J, the gap between germline ends came to 19 bases. This CDR3 is CASSQASGRGFSSGANVLTF. In DNA form, the CDR3 reads TGTGCCAGCAGCCAAGCTTCGGGCAGGGGTTTCAGCTCTGGGGCCAACGTCCTGACTTTC.

V is TRBV9 and J is TRBJ1-4, with D possibly TRBD1 on 6 matching bases. Trimming cost V 0 bases and J 7 bases, with 16 bases left between them. Germline CDR1 reads SGDLS; CDR2 reads YYNGEE. The CDR3 contains 16 residues. CDR3 in DNA: TGTGCCAGCAGCGTAGCTGCAGGGGTAAGGGGTGAAAAACTGTTTTTT. Translating it yields CASSVAAGVRGEKLFF.

This rearrangement joins TRBV19 to TRBJ2-7; tentative D call: TRBD1 (6 bases). V dropped 2 bases and J dropped 1 base, with 15 bases sitting between them. There are 16 residues in the CDR3. Germline V gene data show CDR1 as LNHDA and CDR2 as SQIVND (reference sequence). The CDR3 DNA sequence: TGTGCCAGTAGTATAAGGGACAAGCCCCGATCCTACGAGCAGTACTTC. Its protein is CASSIRDKPRSYEQYF.

V usage is TRBV11-2 and J usage is TRBJ1-1; D gene unclear. V was shortened by 3 bases and J by 6 bases, with 5 bases between the two germline ends. The CDR3 extends over 11 amino acids. Per germline, CDR1 SGHAT and CDR2 FQNNGV. CDR3 sequence: CASSFVSEAFF. The CDR3, as DNA: TGTGCCAGCAGCTTTGTTTCTGAAGCTTTCTTT.

A note on this clone: This CDR3 is also generated by other DNA sequences in the sample. The chain uses TRBV30 and TRBJ2-6, with D unresolved. Germline CDR1 is GTSNPN and CDR2 is SVGIG (reference sequence). Trimming left V 0 bases short and J 0 bases short, with 3 bases between. The CDR3 runs to 14 residues. In nucleotides, the CDR3 is TGTGCCTGGAGTGTGGGCTCTGGGGCCAACGTCCTGACTTTC. Encoded protein: CAWSVGSGANVLTF. Filled out from reference TRBV30 and TRBJ2-6, the complete variable domain reads SQTIHQWPATLVQPVGSPLSLECTVEGTSNPNLYWYRQAAGRGLQLLFYSVGIGQISSEVPQNLSASRPQDRQFILSSKKLLLSDSGFYLCAWSVGSGANVLTFGAGSRLTVL.

The count of this clone is one. The chain recombines TRBV4-1 with TRBJ1-4; possibly TRBD1 for D (6 bases). The germline gives CDR1 MGHRA, CDR2 YSYEKL. This CDR3 comprises 13 residues. Trimming removed 4 bases at V and 14 bases at J, with 17 bases between. The CDR3 here is CASSPFLGGVLFF. Written as DNA, the CDR3 is TGCGCCAGCAGCCCCTTTTTAGGGGGGGTTCTGTTTTTT.

The V call is TRBV14, the J call TRBJ1-4; unclear D gene. V dropped 0 bases and J dropped 3 bases, with 17 bases sitting between them. The CDR3 is 18 amino acids. Germline V gene lookup returns CDR1 SGHDN and CDR2 FVKESK. In nucleotides, the CDR3 is TGTGCCAGCAGCCAAGATGTGTCGGTCGGATTTGCTAATGAAAAACTGTTTTTT. Amino acids: CASSQDVSVGFANEKLFF.

The chain has TRBV18 and TRBJ2-7; 9 positions agree with TRBD1. Trimming took 0 bases from V and 7 from J; bases not matched to a gene: 7. Germline V gives CDR1 KGHSH, CDR2 LQKENI. The CDR3 contains 15 residues. CDR3 in amino acids: CASSPPGQGHGEQYF. The CDR3 region has the DNA TGTGCCAGCTCACCACCGGGACAGGGACACGGAGAGCAGTACTTC.

The genes are TRBV3-1 (or the pseudogene TRBV3-2) and TRBJ2-5; D unclear. The V and J ends lost 2 bases and 5 bases respectively, with 12 bases between them. Germline loops: CDR1 LGHDT, CDR2 YNNKEL (reference sequence). This CDR3 contains 14 residues. In nucleotides, the CDR3 is TGTGCCAGCAGCCAACCCGGACCCCCGGAGACCCAGTACTTC. It yields the protein CASSQPGPPETQYF.

The chain uses TRBV11-2 and TRBJ1-3; D gene uncertain. Germline CDR1 and CDR2: SGHAT and FQNNGV. The germline V and J ends were trimmed by 3 bases and 4 bases, with 7 bases remaining between them. This CDR3 has 13 residues. CDR3 DNA sequence: TGTGCCAGCAGCTTTGGGTCCGGAAACACCATATATTTT. Translated, it gives CASSFGSGNTIYF.

This chain joins TRBV4-1 and TRBJ2-7; D possibly corresponds to TRBD1 (5 bases). Germline CDR1 reads MGHRA; CDR2 reads YSYEKL. Trimming shortened V by 0 bases and J by 2 bases, and 8 bases separated the two germline ends. This CDR3 comprises 14 residues. The CDR3 reads CASSQEPRAYEQYF. The CDR3 DNA reads as TGCGCCAGCAGCCAAGAGCCCAGGGCCTACGAGCAGTACTTC.

The CDR3 loop reads CAMFGRDGYTF. The CDR3, as DNA: TGTGCCATGTTCGGACGGGATGGCTACACCTTC. The J gene is TRBJ1-2, the V gene TRBV30, with D unclear. The CDR3 extends over 11 amino acids. CDR1 is GTSNPN and CDR2 is SVGIG in the germline V gene (reference sequence). Trimming took 8 bases from V and 6 from J, leaving 13 bases between them.

This chain joins TRBV27 and TRBJ2-7; D is unclear. Trimming removed 1 base from V and 6 bases from J, with 10 bases in between. The CDR3 covers 13 residues. Germline CDR1 MNHEY, CDR2 SMNVEV (reference sequence). The CDR3 loop is CASSLYSGSEQYF. CDR3 nucleotide sequence: TGTGCCAGCAGTTTATATTCCGGATCCGAGCAGTACTTC.

V is TRBV7-9 and J is TRBJ2-5; D unclear. Trimming took off 0 bases at V and 5 bases at J, with 4 bases between the two ends. Germline CDR1 and CDR2: SEHNR and FQNEAQ (reference sequence). This CDR3 contains 12 residues. The CDR3 coding sequence is TGTGCCAGCAGCTTAGCGTGGGAGACCCAGTACTTC. The encoded protein is CASSLAWETQYF.

In the case of this clone: Other nucleotide sequences in the sample specify the same CDR3. The chain joins TRBV9 to TRBJ2-7, with 10 bases that match TRBD2. The CDR3 runs to 14 residues. Trimming cost V 0 bases and J 3 bases; bases outside gene matches: 0. CDR1 is SGDLS, CDR2 YYNGEE, per germline. The CDR3 here is CASSVASGGYEQYF. Written as DNA, the CDR3 is TGTGCCAGCAGCGTAGCTAGCGGGGGCTACGAGCAGTACTTC.